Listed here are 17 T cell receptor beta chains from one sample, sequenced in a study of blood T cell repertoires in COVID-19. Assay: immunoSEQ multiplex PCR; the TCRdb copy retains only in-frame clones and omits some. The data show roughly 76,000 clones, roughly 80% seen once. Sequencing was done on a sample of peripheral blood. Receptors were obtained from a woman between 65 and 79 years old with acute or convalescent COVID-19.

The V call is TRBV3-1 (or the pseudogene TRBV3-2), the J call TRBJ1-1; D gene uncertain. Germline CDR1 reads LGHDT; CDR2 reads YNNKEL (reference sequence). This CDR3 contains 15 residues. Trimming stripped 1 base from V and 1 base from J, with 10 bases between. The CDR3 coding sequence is TGTGCCAGCAGCCAAGTCGGCGGCCCGAACACTGAAGCTTTCTTT. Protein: CASSQVGGPNTEAFF.

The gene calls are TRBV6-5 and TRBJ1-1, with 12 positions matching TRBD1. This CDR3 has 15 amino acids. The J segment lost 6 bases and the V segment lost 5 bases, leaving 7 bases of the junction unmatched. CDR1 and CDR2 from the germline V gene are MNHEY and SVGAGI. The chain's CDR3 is CASSPWGQGASEAFF. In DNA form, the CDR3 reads TGTGCCAGCAGTCCGTGGGGACAGGGGGCCTCTGAAGCTTTCTTT.

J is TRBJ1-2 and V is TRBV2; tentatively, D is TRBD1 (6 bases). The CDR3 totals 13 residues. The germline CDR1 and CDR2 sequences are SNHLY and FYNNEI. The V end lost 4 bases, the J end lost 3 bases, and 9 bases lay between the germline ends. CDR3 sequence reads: CASSVEGDYGYTF. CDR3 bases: TGTGCCAGCAGTGTAGAGGGGGACTATGGCTACACCTTC. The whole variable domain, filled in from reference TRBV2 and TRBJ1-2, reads EPEVTQTPSHQVTQMGQEVILRCVPISNHLYFYWYRQILGQKVEFLVSFYNNEISEKSEIFDDQFSVERPDGSNFTLKIRSTKLEDSAMYFCASSVEGDYGYTFGSGTRLTVV.

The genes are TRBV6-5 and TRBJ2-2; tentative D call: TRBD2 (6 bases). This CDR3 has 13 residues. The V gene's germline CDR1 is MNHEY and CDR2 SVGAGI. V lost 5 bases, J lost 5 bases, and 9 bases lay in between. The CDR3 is CASSRERTGELFF. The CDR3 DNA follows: TGTGCCAGCAGTCGGGAGAGGACCGGGGAGCTGTTTTTT.

DNA for the CDR3: TGTGCCAGCTCACTCCTGGGAACAGGGGATAATTCACCCCTCCACTTT. It specifies CASSLLGTGDNSPLHF. The chain combines TRBV18 with TRBJ1-6, with 7 bases identical to TRBD1. Trimming at V came to 4 bases and at J to 5 bases, leaving 8 bases not matched to a gene. Germline CDR1 KGHSH, CDR2 LQKENI. The CDR3 runs to 16 residues.

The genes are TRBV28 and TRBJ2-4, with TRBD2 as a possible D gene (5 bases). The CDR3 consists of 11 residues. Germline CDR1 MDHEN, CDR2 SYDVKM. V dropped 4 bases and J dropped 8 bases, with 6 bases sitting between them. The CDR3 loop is CASSSGDIQYF. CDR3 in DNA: TGTGCCAGCAGTTCCGGGGACATTCAGTACTTC.

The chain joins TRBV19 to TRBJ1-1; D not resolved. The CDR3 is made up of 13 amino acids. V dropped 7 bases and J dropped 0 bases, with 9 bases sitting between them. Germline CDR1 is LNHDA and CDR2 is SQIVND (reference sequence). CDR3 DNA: TGTGCCAGTATTAAGGAGATGAACACTGAAGCTTTCTTT. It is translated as CASIKEMNTEAFF.

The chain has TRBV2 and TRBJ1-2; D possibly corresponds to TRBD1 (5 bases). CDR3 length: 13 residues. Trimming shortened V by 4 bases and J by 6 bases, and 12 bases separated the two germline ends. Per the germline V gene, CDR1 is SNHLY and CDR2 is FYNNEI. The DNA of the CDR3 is TGTGCCAGCAGTGGGTGGCAGGGCAATGGCTACACCTTC. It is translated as CASSGWQGNGYTF.

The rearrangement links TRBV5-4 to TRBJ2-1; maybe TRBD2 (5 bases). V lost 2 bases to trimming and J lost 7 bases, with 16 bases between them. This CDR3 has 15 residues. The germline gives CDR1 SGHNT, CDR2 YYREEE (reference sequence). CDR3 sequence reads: CASSFTTSGLNEQFF. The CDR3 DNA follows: TGTGCCAGCAGCTTTACGACGTCGGGGTTGAATGAGCAGTTCTTC. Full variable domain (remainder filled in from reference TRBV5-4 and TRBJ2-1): ETGVTQSPTHLIKTRGQQVTLRCSSQSGHNTVSWYQQALGQGPQFIFQYYREEENGRGNFPPRFSGLQFPNYSSELNVNALELDDSALYLCASSFTTSGLNEQFFGPGTRLTVL.

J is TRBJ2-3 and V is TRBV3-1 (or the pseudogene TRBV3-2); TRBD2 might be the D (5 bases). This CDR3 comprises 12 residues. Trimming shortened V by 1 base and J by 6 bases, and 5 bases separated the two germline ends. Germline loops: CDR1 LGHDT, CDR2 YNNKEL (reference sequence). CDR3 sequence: CASSQGGDTQYF. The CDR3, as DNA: TGTGCCAGCAGCCAAGGAGGGGATACGCAGTATTTT.

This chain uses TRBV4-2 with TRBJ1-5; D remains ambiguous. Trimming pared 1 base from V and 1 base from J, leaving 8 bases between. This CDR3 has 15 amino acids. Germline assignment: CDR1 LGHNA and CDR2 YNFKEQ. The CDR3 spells CASSQAGSSNQPQHF. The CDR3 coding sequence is TGTGCCAGCAGCCAAGCGGGATCGAGCAATCAGCCCCAGCATTTT.

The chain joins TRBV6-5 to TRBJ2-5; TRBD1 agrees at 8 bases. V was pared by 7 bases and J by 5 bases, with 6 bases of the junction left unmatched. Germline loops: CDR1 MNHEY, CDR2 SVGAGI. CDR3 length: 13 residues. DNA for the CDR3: TGTGCCAGCAACGACAGGGGTAGGGAGACCCAGTACTTC. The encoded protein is CASNDRGRETQYF.

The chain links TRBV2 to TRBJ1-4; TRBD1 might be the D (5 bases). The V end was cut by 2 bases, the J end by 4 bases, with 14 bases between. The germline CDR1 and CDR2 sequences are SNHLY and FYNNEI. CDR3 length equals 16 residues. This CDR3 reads CASSELGGTGNEKLFF. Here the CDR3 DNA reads TGTGCCAGCAGTGAATTGGGCGGGACGGGTAATGAAAAACTGTTTTTT.

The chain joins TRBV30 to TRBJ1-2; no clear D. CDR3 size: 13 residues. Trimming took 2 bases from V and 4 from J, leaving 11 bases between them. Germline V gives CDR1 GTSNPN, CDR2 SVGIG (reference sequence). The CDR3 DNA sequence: TGTGCCTGGAGTCTAAAGGGAGTCTATGGCTACACCTTC. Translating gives CAWSLKGVYGYTF.

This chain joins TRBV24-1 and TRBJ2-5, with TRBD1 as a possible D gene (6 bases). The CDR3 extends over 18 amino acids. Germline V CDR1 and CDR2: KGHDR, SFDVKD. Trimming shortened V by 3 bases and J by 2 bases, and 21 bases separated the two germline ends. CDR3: CATSDPFPPGQSQETQYF. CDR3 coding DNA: TGTGCCACCAGTGATCCTTTTCCGCCGGGACAATCTCAAGAGACCCAGTACTTC.

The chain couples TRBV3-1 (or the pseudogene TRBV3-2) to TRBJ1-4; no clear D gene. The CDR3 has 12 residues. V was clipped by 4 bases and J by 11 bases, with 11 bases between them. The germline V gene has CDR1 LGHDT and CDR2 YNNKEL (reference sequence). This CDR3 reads CASSPRTHKLFF. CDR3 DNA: TGTGCCAGCAGCCCGCGAACGCACAAACTGTTTTTT.

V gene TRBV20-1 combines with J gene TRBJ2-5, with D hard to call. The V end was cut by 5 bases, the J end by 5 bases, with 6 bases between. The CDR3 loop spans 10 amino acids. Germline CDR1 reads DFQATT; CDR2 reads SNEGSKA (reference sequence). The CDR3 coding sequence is TGCAGTGCTTATTTGGAGACCCAGTACTTC. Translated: CSAYLETQYF.